The 27 T cell receptor beta chains reported below all come from one sample, sequenced in a study of cytomegalovirus exposure and HLA in healthy donors. The PCR ran on 60 Vbeta and 13 Jbeta primers. Sequencing was performed with immunoSEQ multiplex PCR; in TCRdb, only in-frame clones are kept and a portion is missing. Of roughly 99,000 clones listed, 79% are singletons. Material for sequencing was PBMCs. These receptors were collected from a woman aged 40 to 50 in good health and CMV-seronegative.

This clone was counted a few times. This chain connects TRBV18 to TRBJ2-7, with D tentatively TRBD2 (6 bases). This CDR3 is 13 amino acids long. The germline V gene has CDR1 KGHSH and CDR2 LQKENI. The germline V and J ends were trimmed by 1 base and 9 bases, with 13 bases remaining between them. CDR3: CASSPLSGEGQYF. The DNA for the CDR3 is TGTGCCAGCTCACCACTTTCGGGGGAAGGGCAGTACTTC.

The chain is built from TRBV6-1 and TRBJ2-5; perhaps TRBD2 as D (6 bases). The CDR3 covers 14 residues. Per the germline V gene, CDR1 is MNHNS and CDR2 is SASEGT. Trimming removed 9 bases at V and 5 bases at J, with 19 bases between. The CDR3, as DNA: TGTGCCAGTAGGGAGGAGGAGACTAGGGAGACCCAGTACTTC. Amino acid sequence: CASREEETRETQYF.

The chain has TRBV7-9 and TRBJ1-5; the D is unclear. V was trimmed by 5 bases and J by 0 bases, leaving 11 bases between them. The germline V gene encodes CDR1 SEHNR and CDR2 FQNEAQ (reference sequence). CDR3 size: 15 residues. Here the CDR3 reads CASSAGADSNQPQHF. The CDR3 DNA reads as TGTGCCAGCAGCGCCGGCGCGGATAGCAATCAGCCCCAGCATTTT.

V gene TRBV28 combines with J gene TRBJ1-1; the D gene is possibly TRBD1 (5 bases). Looked up from germline, CDR1 is MDHEN and CDR2 is SYDVKM. V lost 5 bases to trimming and J lost 1 base, with 14 bases between them. The CDR3 sequence is 15 residues long. CDR3 sequence reads: CASSPRKTGNTEAFF. CDR3 nucleotides: TGTGCCAGCAGTCCCAGAAAAACAGGGAACACTGAAGCTTTCTTT.

The chain couples TRBV20-1 to TRBJ2-7; a weak D match, TRBD1 (6 bases). V lost 6 bases and J 3 bases, leaving 9 bases between the germline ends. The length of the CDR3 is 11 residues. CDR1 is DFQATT, CDR2 SNEGSKA, per germline (reference sequence). The CDR3 DNA sequence: TGCAGTGCAGGGGGTAACTACGAGCAGTACTTC. This sequence encodes CSAGGNYEQYF.

This chain links TRBV7-9 with TRBJ2-3, with TRBD2 matching over 9 bases. V was clipped by 5 bases and J by 0 bases; unmatched bases: 3. Germline assignment: CDR1 SEHNR and CDR2 FQNEAQ (reference sequence). CDR3 size: 15 residues. CDR3 DNA: TGTGCCAGCAGCATAACTAGCGGGAGCACAGATACGCAGTATTTT. As protein: CASSITSGSTDTQYF. Looking up the rest from reference TRBV7-9 and TRBJ2-3 gives the full variable domain: DTGVSQNPRHKITKRGQNVTFRCDPISEHNRLYWYRQTLGQGPEFLTYFQNEAQLEKSRLLSDRFSAERPKGSFSTLEIQRTEQGDSAMYLCASSITSGSTDTQYFGPGTRLTVL.

V and J are TRBV6-1 and TRBJ2-7, with TRBD2 matching over 7 bases. V dropped 3 bases and J dropped 0; count of bases not matched to a gene: 5. Germline V lookup: CDR1 MNHNS, CDR2 SASEGT. The CDR3 is 15 amino acids. CDR3 coding DNA: TGTGCCAGCAGTGATTTCGGGGGGTCCTCCTACGAGCAGTACTTC. Protein: CASSDFGGSSYEQYF.

The chain couples TRBV7-3 to TRBJ2-2; D ambiguous. V lost 1 base, J lost 3 bases, and 3 bases lay in between. The germline CDR1 and CDR2 sequences are SGHTA and FQGTGA. The CDR3 extends over 13 amino acids. The CDR3 sequence is CASSLSDTGELFF. CDR3 bases: TGTGCCAGCAGCTTAAGCGACACCGGGGAGCTGTTTTTT.

The chain combines TRBV6-6 with TRBJ1-4, with no clear D. The CDR3 is 14 residues long. Germline V lookup: CDR1 MNHNY, CDR2 SVGAGI (reference sequence). V lost 0 bases and J 8 bases, leaving 10 bases between the germline ends. CDR3 protein: CASSYSTGYEKLFF. The CDR3, as DNA: TGTGCCAGCAGTTACTCGACGGGGTACGAAAAACTGTTTTTT.

The sample holds a few counts of this clone. The chain combines TRBV6-6 with TRBJ2-4; TRBD1 might be the D (6 bases). The CDR3 totals 16 residues. The V gene lost 5 bases and the J gene lost 0 bases, with 14 bases spanning the gap. Germline CDR1 is MNHNY and CDR2 is SVGAGI (reference sequence). The CDR3 nucleotides are TGTGCCAGCAGTGGCATCCGACAGGTAGCCAAAAACATTCAGTACTTC. Its translation is CASSGIRQVAKNIQYF.

The chain carries TRBV25-1 and TRBJ2-1, with D maybe TRBD1 (5 bases). This CDR3 has 14 residues. Germline CDR1 MGHDK, CDR2 SYGVNS. Deletions cut 6 bases from V and 5 bases from J, with 14 bases between. The CDR3 region is CASSPSRRDNEQFF. The DNA for the CDR3 is TGTGCCAGCAGCCCCTCCCGCAGGGACAATGAGCAGTTCTTC.

The chain carries TRBV15 and TRBJ1-6; maybe TRBD1 (6 bases). The CDR3 spans 16 residues. V lost 4 bases and J lost 7, with 17 bases in between. The germline V gene has CDR1 LNHNV and CDR2 YYDKDF (reference sequence). CDR3 sequence reads: CATSKGGGDRNSPLHF. CDR3 coding DNA: TGTGCCACCAGCAAAGGGGGTGGGGATCGGAATTCACCCCTCCACTTT.

The V call is TRBV9, the J call TRBJ1-3; D unresolved. The V gene lost 5 bases and the J gene lost 0 bases, with 6 bases spanning the gap. Germline V gene lookup returns CDR1 SGDLS and CDR2 YYNGEE. This CDR3 contains 13 residues. CDR3 amino acids: CASSKYSGNTIYF. In DNA form, the CDR3 reads TGTGCCAGCAGTAAATACTCTGGAAACACCATATATTTT.

CDR3 protein: CASSQLAGGGNEQFF. CDR3 in DNA: TGCGCCAGCAGTCAACTAGCGGGGGGAGGGAATGAGCAGTTCTTC. V usage is TRBV4-3 and J usage is TRBJ2-1; TRBD2 matches 12 bases. The CDR3 runs to 15 residues. The germline V gene has CDR1 LGHNA and CDR2 YSLEER. Trimming removed 6 bases from V and 7 bases from J; junction bases left unmatched: 7.

This chain links TRBV28 with TRBJ1-2; 7 nucleotides match TRBD1. Germline V gene data show CDR1 as MDHEN and CDR2 as SYDVKM. The CDR3 contains 14 residues. V lost 5 bases, J lost 2 bases, and 5 bases stayed unmatched. Written as DNA, the CDR3 is TGTGCCAGCAGTATAGACAGGGTCAACTATGGCTACACCTTC. Translating gives CASSIDRVNYGYTF.

In this sample, this clone turned up once. The chain combines TRBV10-3 with TRBJ1-2, with D possibly matching TRBD1 (6 bases). This CDR3 contains 12 residues. Per germline, CDR1 ENHRY and CDR2 SYGVKD. Trimming left V 6 bases short and J 2 bases short, with 7 bases between. The CDR3 here is CAIRQGNYGYTF. The CDR3, as DNA: TGTGCCATCAGACAGGGCAACTATGGCTACACCTTC.

The genes are TRBV18 and TRBJ2-7; D is ambiguous. V was cut by 6 bases and J by 3 bases, with 9 bases left in between. The CDR3 length is 12 residues. Germline CDR1 KGHSH, CDR2 LQKENI. As DNA, the CDR3 is TGTGCCAGCTCCCAGGTCGGCTACGAGCAGTACTTC. This encodes CASSQVGYEQYF.

The chain uses TRBV18 and TRBJ1-1; the D is unclear. The ends were cut back, 5 bases at V and 7 bases at J, with 17 bases in the middle. CDR3 length: 14 amino acids. CDR1 and CDR2 (germline): KGHSH, LQKENI. The CDR3 region is CASSKSGVGIEAFF. As DNA, the CDR3 is TGTGCCAGCTCAAAAAGCGGGGTAGGGATTGAAGCTTTCTTT.

The gene calls are TRBV14 and TRBJ2-1, with 13 nucleotides matching TRBD2. J was trimmed by 4 bases and V by 4 bases; bases with no gene match: 13. Looked up from germline, CDR1 is SGHDN and CDR2 is FVKESK. This CDR3 region has 19 residues. The CDR3 sequence: CASSRRSGLAGALYNEQFF. CDR3 bases: TGTGCCAGCAGCCGACGCTCCGGACTAGCGGGGGCCCTATACAATGAGCAGTTCTTC.

V is TRBV5-1 and J is TRBJ2-1; 9 bases match TRBD2. Germline CDR1 reads SGHRS; CDR2 reads YFSETQ. The trim removed 1 base at V and 6 bases at J, leaving 5 bases unmatched. The CDR3 contains 15 residues. The CDR3 region is CASSLRRGGPNEQFF. Written as DNA, the CDR3 is TGCGCCAGCAGCTTGAGGCGGGGGGGCCCCAATGAGCAGTTCTTC.

CDR3 nucleotide sequence: TGTGCCAGCAGCTCAAAAACTAGTATTGGGCAAGAGACCCAGTACTTC. The encoded protein is CASSSKTSIGQETQYF. The chain carries TRBV13 and TRBJ2-5; weak D call: TRBD2 (5 bases). The length of the CDR3 is 16 residues. The germline V and J ends were trimmed by 4 bases and 2 bases, with 17 bases remaining between them. CDR1 and CDR2 (germline): PRHDT, FYEKMQ (reference sequence).

The chain is built from TRBV7-2 and TRBJ2-3, with 8 positions matching TRBD2. CDR1 and CDR2 from the germline V gene are SGHTA and FQGNSA. The CDR3 has 16 amino acids. J was trimmed by 0 bases and V by 1 base; bases with no gene match: 3. The CDR3 reads CASSLERGSSTDTQYF. CDR3 DNA sequence: TGTGCCAGCAGCTTAGAGCGGGGGAGCAGCACAGATACGCAGTATTTT.

V is TRBV7-9 and J is TRBJ2-1; the D is unclear. With 1 base removed from V and 6 bases from J, the gap between germline ends came to 16 bases. Germline V CDR1 and CDR2: SEHNR, FQNEAQ (reference sequence). This CDR3 spans 16 amino acids. The CDR3: CASSLGRNGWVNEQFF. DNA for the CDR3: TGTGCCAGCAGCTTAGGACGGAACGGGTGGGTCAATGAGCAGTTCTTC.

The chain uses TRBV9 and TRBJ2-2, with D perhaps matching TRBD1 (5 bases). CDR1 SGDLS and CDR2 YYNGEE come from the germline V gene. V gave up 0 bases and J gave up 0 bases, with 6 bases separating them. The CDR3 loop spans 15 amino acids. The CDR3 DNA is TGTGCCAGCAGCGTAGGACAGACGAACACCGGGGAGCTGTTTTTT. Translation: CASSVGQTNTGELFF.

This chain uses TRBV7-2 with TRBJ1-6; maybe TRBD1 (6 bases). CDR1 and CDR2 from the germline V gene are SGHTA and FQGNSA. V was shortened by 5 bases and J by 6 bases, with 17 bases between the two germline ends. CDR3 length: 16 amino acids. The CDR3 DNA reads as TGTGCCAGCAGCACCAGGCCGGGACAATTTAATTCACCCCTCCACTTT. Its protein product is CASSTRPGQFNSPLHF.

The rearrangement links TRBV27 to TRBJ1-2; D is unclear. V was cut by 0 bases and J by 1 base, with 6 bases left in between. There are 14 residues in the CDR3. Germline V gene lookup returns CDR1 MNHEY and CDR2 SMNVEV (reference sequence). The CDR3 DNA sequence: TGTGCCAGCAGTTTATCGGGCAGTAACTATGGCTACACCTTC. Its protein is CASSLSGSNYGYTF.

The V gene is TRBV5-8, the J gene TRBJ1-5; no clear D. V lost 4 bases and J lost 7, with 12 bases in between. This CDR3 is built from 13 residues. CDR1 and CDR2 (germline): SGHTS, YDEGEE. In nucleotides, the CDR3 is TGTGCCAGCAGCGAAAATTTGCAGCAGCCCCAGCATTTT. Its protein is CASSENLQQPQHF.